This T cell receptor beta chain was sequenced in a study of human T cells and chemical hapten exposure. Turning to the study itself: From small differences in pooled library volume came most of the variation in per-sample TCR yields. Study observations and caveats: DPC sensitization left the count of TCRs above 1 in 1000 unchanged.

Individual cDNA molecules received unique molecular identifiers in the library. As processed by the authors: Counting gave a median of around 96,000 TCRs per sample, with values ranging from about 20,000 to 750,000. TCRdb independently ran MiXCR on the 5' RACE reads; one entry per CDR3 protein. The V and J calls reflect TCRdb's pipeline rather than the authors' work. Of roughly 110,000 distinct CDR3 sequences detected, around a fifth appear once; the ten largest clones hold around 2.8%. To note about this clonotype: The antigen remains undetermined.

CDR3 length: 14 residues. Per the germline V gene, CDR1 is MNHEY and CDR2 is SVGAGI. Trimming shortened V by 0 bases and J by 6 bases, and 11 bases separated the two germline ends. Unfractionated whole blood was the source of the extracted total RNA. The V gene is TRBV6-5, the J gene TRBJ1-1; D ambiguous. This TCR was recovered from a human donor in good health. The CDR3 nucleotides read TGTGCCAGCAGTTACTCGCCCATGGAGGCTGAAGCTTTCTTT. Translated: CASSYSPMEAEAFF.